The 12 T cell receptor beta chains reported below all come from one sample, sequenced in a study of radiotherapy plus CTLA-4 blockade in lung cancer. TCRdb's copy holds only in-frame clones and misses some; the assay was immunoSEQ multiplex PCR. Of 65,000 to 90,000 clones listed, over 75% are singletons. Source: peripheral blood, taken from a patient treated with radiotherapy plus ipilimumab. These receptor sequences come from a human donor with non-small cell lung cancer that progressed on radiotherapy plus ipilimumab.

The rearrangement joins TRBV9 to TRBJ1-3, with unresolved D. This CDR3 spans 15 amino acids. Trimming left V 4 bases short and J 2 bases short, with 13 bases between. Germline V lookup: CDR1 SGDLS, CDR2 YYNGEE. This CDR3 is CASSPKGGAGNTIYF. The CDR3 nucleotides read TGTGCCAGCAGCCCAAAAGGAGGAGCTGGAAACACCATATATTTT.

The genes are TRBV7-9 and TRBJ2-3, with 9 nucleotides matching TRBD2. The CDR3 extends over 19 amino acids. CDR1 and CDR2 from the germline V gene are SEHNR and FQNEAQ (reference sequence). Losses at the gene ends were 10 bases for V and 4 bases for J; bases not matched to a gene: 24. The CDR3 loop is CATTGTEFIAGEVPDTQYF. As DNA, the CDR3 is TGTGCCACAACCGGGACAGAGTTTATAGCGGGAGAGGTACCAGATACGCAGTATTTT.

The CDR3 DNA reads TGTGCCAGCAGCTTAGATGGCAGGGGTGGAGAGACCCAGTACTTC. Protein product: CASSLDGRGGETQYF. V is TRBV7-2 and J is TRBJ2-5, with D possibly being TRBD1 (6 bases). The germline gives CDR1 SGHTA, CDR2 FQGNSA. The CDR3 is 15 residues long. The V end lost 1 base, the J end lost 4 bases, and 13 bases lay between the germline ends.

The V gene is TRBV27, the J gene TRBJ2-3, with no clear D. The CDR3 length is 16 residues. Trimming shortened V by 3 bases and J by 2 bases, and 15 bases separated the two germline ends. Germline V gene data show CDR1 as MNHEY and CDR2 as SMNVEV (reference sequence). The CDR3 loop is CASSLGWVGSTDTQYF. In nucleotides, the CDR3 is TGTGCCAGCAGTTTGGGTTGGGTGGGCTCCACAGATACGCAGTATTTT.

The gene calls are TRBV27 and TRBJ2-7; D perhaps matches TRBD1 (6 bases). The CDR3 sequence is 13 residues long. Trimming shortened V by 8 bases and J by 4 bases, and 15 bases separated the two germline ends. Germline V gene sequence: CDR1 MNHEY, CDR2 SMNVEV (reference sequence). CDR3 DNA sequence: TGTGCCAGCGGGCAGACAGGACAGTACGAGCAGTACTTC. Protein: CASGQTGQYEQYF.

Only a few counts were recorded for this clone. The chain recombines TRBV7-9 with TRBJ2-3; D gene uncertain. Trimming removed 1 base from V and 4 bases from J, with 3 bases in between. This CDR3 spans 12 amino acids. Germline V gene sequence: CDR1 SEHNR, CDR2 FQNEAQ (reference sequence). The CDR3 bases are TGTGCCAGCAGCTTAGGGCCAGATACGCAGTATTTT. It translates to CASSLGPDTQYF. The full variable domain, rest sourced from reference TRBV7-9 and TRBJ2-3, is DTGVSQNPRHKITKRGQNVTFRCDPISEHNRLYWYRQTLGQGPEFLTYFQNEAQLEKSRLLSDRFSAERPKGSFSTLEIQRTEQGDSAMYLCASSLGPDTQYFGPGTRLTVL.

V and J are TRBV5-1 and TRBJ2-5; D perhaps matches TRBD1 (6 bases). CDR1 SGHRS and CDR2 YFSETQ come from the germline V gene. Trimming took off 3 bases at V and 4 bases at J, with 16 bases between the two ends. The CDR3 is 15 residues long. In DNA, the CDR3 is TGCGCCAGCAGCTCACAGGGATGGCTGGGAGAGACCCAGTACTTC. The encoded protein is CASSSQGWLGETQYF.

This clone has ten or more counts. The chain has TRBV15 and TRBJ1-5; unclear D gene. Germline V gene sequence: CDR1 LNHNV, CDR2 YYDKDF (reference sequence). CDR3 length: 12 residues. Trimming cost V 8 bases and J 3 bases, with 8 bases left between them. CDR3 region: CATSEINQPQHF. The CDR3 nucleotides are TGTGCCACCTCAGAGATCAATCAGCCCCAGCATTTT. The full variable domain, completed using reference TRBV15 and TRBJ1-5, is DAMVIQNPRYQVTQFGKPVTLSCSQTLNHNVMYWYQQKSSQAPKLLFHYYDKDFNNEADTPDNFQSRRPNTSFCFLDIRSPGLGDTAMYLCATSEINQPQHFGDGTRLSIL.

CDR3 amino acids: CASSYSPSGDSYEQYF. As DNA, the CDR3 is TGTGCCAGCAGTTACTCGCCCAGCGGGGACTCCTACGAGCAGTACTTC. V is TRBV6-6 and J is TRBJ2-7; 7 bases align to TRBD2. CDR3 length equals 16 residues. CDR1 is MNHNY and CDR2 is SVGAGI in the germline V gene (reference sequence). Trimming cost V 0 bases and J 0 bases; bases outside gene matches: 5.

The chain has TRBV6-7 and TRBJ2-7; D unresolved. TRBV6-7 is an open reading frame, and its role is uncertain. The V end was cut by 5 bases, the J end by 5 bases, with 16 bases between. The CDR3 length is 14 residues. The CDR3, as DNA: TGTGCCAGCAGTCAGACCAACGACGCAAACGAGCAGTACGTC. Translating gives CASSQTNDANEQYV.

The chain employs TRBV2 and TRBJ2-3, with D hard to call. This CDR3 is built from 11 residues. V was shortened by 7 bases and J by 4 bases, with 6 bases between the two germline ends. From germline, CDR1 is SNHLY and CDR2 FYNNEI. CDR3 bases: TGTGCCAGCATCCGGGCAGATACGCAGTATTTT. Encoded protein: CASIRADTQYF. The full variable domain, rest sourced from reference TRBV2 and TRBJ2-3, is EPEVTQTPSHQVTQMGQEVILRCVPISNHLYFYWYRQILGQKVEFLVSFYNNEISEKSEIFDDQFSVERPDGSNFTLKIRSTKLEDSAMYFCASIRADTQYFGPGTRLTVL.

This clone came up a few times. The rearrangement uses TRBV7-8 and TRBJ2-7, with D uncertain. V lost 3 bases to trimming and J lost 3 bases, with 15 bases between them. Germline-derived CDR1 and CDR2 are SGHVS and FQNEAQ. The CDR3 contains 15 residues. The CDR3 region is CASSFRRLTNYEQYF. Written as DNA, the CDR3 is TGTGCCAGCAGCTTTAGGCGGTTAACCAACTACGAGCAGTACTTC.